The clone carrying this T cell receptor (beta chain) was picked up one time. The data stem from a study of cytomegalovirus exposure and HLA in healthy donors. Germline CDR1 reads SEHNR; CDR2 reads FQNEAQ (reference sequence). CDR3 length: 17 residues. V shed 5 bases and J shed 0 bases, with 14 bases lying between them. Method: immunoSEQ multiplex PCR; TCRdb's copy keeps in-frame clones and lacks some. Counted here are about 130,000 clones, approximately 89% occurring once; the ten biggest clones make up about 3%. The rearrangement uses TRBV7-9 and TRBJ2-6; D is unresolved. The specimen was PBMCs. The receptor comes from a young man in good health and CMV-seronegative. CDR3 loop: CASSPPRRISGANVLTF. Here the CDR3 DNA reads TGTGCCAGCAGCCCCCCCCGGCGGATCTCTGGGGCCAACGTCCTGACTTTC.